The next 16 T cell receptor beta chains were all read from a single sample in a study of control samples from healthy donors and cancer patients. This table comes from immunoSEQ multiplex PCR, and its TCRdb copy is limited to in-frame clones, with some not included. The profile covers about 160,000 clones, with 90% to 95% appearing a single time and about 9.3% taken by the ten largest. Sequences were obtained from blood. All receptors come from a woman in her thirties or forties in good health.

This clone was observed a single time. The rearrangement links TRBV10-2 to TRBJ2-3; the D gene is possibly TRBD1 (7 bases). Germline CDR1 WSHSY, CDR2 SAAADI. Trimming took 7 bases from V and 4 from J, leaving 15 bases between them. This CDR3 region has 14 residues. CDR3 coding DNA: TGCGCCAGCAAGTCCAGGGGGGTTGCAGATACGCAGTATTTT. This sequence encodes CASKSRGVADTQYF.

This chain connects TRBV5-1 to TRBJ2-2; D is unresolved. Germline CDR1 is SGHRS and CDR2 is YFSETQ. There are 14 residues in the CDR3. The V end lost 2 bases, the J end lost 6 bases, and 11 bases lay between the germline ends. CDR3 DNA sequence: TGCGCCAGCAGCTTTAAGGCTGAGGCCGGGGAGCTGTTTTTT. Translation gives CASSFKAEAGELFF. Based on the CDR3 plus reference TRBV5-1 and TRBJ2-2, the full variable domain is KAGVTQTPRYLIKTRGQQVTLSCSPISGHRSVSWYQQTPGQGLQFLFEYFSETQRNKGNFPGRFSGRQFSNSRSEMNVSTLELGDSALYLCASSFKAEAGELFFGEGSRLTVL.

The rearrangement joins TRBV5-1 to TRBJ1-5; TRBD1 matches 9 bases. Germline lookup yields CDR1 SGHRS and CDR2 YFSETQ. V was clipped by 0 bases and J by 6 bases; unmatched bases: 10. This CDR3 contains 17 residues. DNA of the CDR3: TGCGCCAGCAGCTTGGACCCTAGGGACAGGGATAGTCAGCCCCAGCATTTT. Protein sequence: CASSLDPRDRDSQPQHF.

The chain is built from TRBV15 and TRBJ1-2; D is possibly TRBD1 (5 bases). Germline CDR1 reads LNHNV; CDR2 reads YYDKDF (reference sequence). V lost 0 bases and J 4 bases, leaving 9 bases between the germline ends. The CDR3 totals 14 residues. CDR3 residues: CATSRETGPYGYTF. The CDR3 nucleotides read TGTGCCACCAGCAGAGAGACGGGACCCTATGGCTACACCTTC.

The rearrangement uses TRBV2 and TRBJ2-5, with D possibly matching TRBD2 (6 bases). The V gene's germline CDR1 is SNHLY and CDR2 FYNNEI. V lost 7 bases, J lost 7 bases, and 13 bases lay in between. The CDR3 totals 12 residues. This CDR3 reads CASTPLGGTQYF. CDR3 nucleotide sequence: TGTGCCAGCACCCCGCTCGGGGGGACCCAGTACTTC.

The chain couples TRBV9 to TRBJ1-1; perhaps TRBD1 as D (6 bases). V was pared by 4 bases and J by 1 base, with 14 bases between. The V gene's germline CDR1 is SGDLS and CDR2 YYNGEE. The CDR3 runs to 15 residues. The CDR3 coding sequence is TGTGCCAGCAGCACATTAGGGGGTCCGAACACTGAAGCTTTCTTT. Its protein product is CASSTLGGPNTEAFF.

The V and J genes are TRBV7-9 and TRBJ2-1; D remains ambiguous. CDR3 length: 11 amino acids. Between the trimmed V and J ends, which lost 1 base and 15 bases, there was a span of 10 bases. Germline CDR1 SEHNR, CDR2 FQNEAQ (reference sequence). Here the CDR3 DNA reads TGTGCCAGCAGCTTAGAAGCTCCGCGGTTCTTC. The encoded protein is CASSLEAPRFF.

This clone was seen only a few times. J is TRBJ1-6 and V is TRBV10-3; D is uncertain. The CDR3 length is 13 residues. V was cut by 7 bases and J by 8 bases, with 12 bases left in between. Germline V gives CDR1 ENHRY, CDR2 SYGVKD. For the CDR3, the DNA is TGTGCCATCAAGTCAGATCGGGATTCACCCCTCCACTTT. This gives the protein CAIKSDRDSPLHF.

The chain combines TRBV4-3 with TRBJ1-6; D remains unclear. The CDR3 loop spans 18 amino acids. The ends were cut back, 2 bases at V and 0 bases at J, with 14 bases in the middle. Germline V gene sequence: CDR1 LGHNA, CDR2 YSLEER. CDR3 loop: CASSQRLDSSSYNSPLHF. The CDR3 nucleotides read TGCGCCAGCAGCCAACGCCTCGATTCTAGCTCCTATAATTCACCCCTCCACTTT.

The V gene is TRBV12-3 or TRBV12-4, the J gene TRBJ1-1; tentatively, D is TRBD1 (6 bases). This CDR3 comprises 13 residues. Trimming pared 7 bases from V and 3 bases from J, leaving 12 bases between. Here the CDR3 DNA reads TGTGCCAGCAAACGCCAGGGGTACACTGAAGCTTTCTTT. Its translation: CASKRQGYTEAFF.

The V gene is TRBV5-4, the J gene TRBJ1-1, with 8 bases lining up with TRBD1. J lost 4 bases, V lost 5 bases, and 4 bases had no gene match. The CDR3 extends over 13 amino acids. Germline loops: CDR1 SGHNT, CDR2 YYREEE (reference sequence). The CDR3 DNA reads TGTGCCAGCAGACAACAGGGGGGCACTGAAGCTTTCTTT. Translated, it gives CASRQQGGTEAFF.

The chain has TRBV9 and TRBJ2-3; tentative D call: TRBD2 (6 bases). This CDR3 has 13 amino acids. Germline loops: CDR1 SGDLS, CDR2 YYNGEE. V was pared by 7 bases and J by 2 bases, with 11 bases between. The CDR3 is CASGTPSTDTQYF. Here the CDR3 DNA reads TGTGCCAGCGGGACTCCATCCACAGATACGCAGTATTTT. Complete variable domain (other parts from reference TRBV9 and TRBJ2-3): DSGVTQTPKHLITATGQRVTLRCSPRSGDLSVYWYQQSLDQGLQFLIQYYNGEERAKGNILERFSAQQFPDLHSELNLSSLELGDSALYFCASGTPSTDTQYFGPGTRLTVL.

This chain connects TRBV29-1 to TRBJ2-3; D is undetermined. Germline V gene sequence: CDR1 SQVTM, CDR2 ANQGSEA. V lost 6 bases, J lost 5 bases, and 15 bases lay in between. CDR3 length equals 13 residues. The CDR3 sequence is CSVIIVIGDTQYF. CDR3 coding DNA: TGCAGCGTCATTATAGTAATCGGAGATACGCAGTATTTT.

The chain is built from TRBV6-5 and TRBJ1-1; D is perhaps TRBD1 (5 bases). CDR3 length equals 13 residues. Trimming pared 7 bases from V and 1 base from J, leaving 10 bases between. Germline V CDR1 and CDR2: MNHEY, SVGAGI. In DNA form, the CDR3 reads TGTGCCAGCATCGGACACTCGAACACTGAAGCTTTCTTT. Protein product: CASIGHSNTEAFF.

CDR3 residues: CASSYVSRRGSYEQYF. CDR3 nucleotides: TGTGCCAGCAGTTACGTGTCCCGGCGGGGCTCCTACGAGCAGTACTTC. This chain links TRBV6-2 or TRBV6-3 with TRBJ2-7; tentatively, D is TRBD2 (6 bases). Germline CDR1 is MNHEY and CDR2 is SVGEGT. The CDR3 extends over 16 amino acids. Deletions cut 2 bases from V and 0 bases from J, with 14 bases between.

The genes are TRBV10-3 and TRBJ1-1; a possible D gene is TRBD1 (5 bases). The V and J ends lost 1 base and 10 bases respectively, with 7 bases between them. This CDR3 has 11 amino acids. From germline, CDR1 is ENHRY and CDR2 SYGVKD. In DNA, the CDR3 is TGTGCCATCAGTGAGTTTGGGGGAGCTTTCTTT. Amino acids: CAISEFGGAFF.